The 20 T cell receptor beta chains given below trace back to one sample, sequenced in a study of shared clonotypes between healthy human individuals. The assay was immunoSEQ multiplex PCR, and TCRdb's table has in-frame clones only and misses some. The repertoire holds 1.4 million or so clones, with around 98.5% as singletons. Sequenced: naive CD4+ T cells sorted from blood. The subset is: CD45RA+ positively selected. These receptors all stem from a man aged 30 to 39 in good health.

This chain links TRBV7-2 with TRBJ2-1; 7 bases agree with TRBD1. The CDR3 has 16 residues. With 5 bases clipped from V and 5 bases from J, the junction kept 12 bases outside the gene matches. Per germline, CDR1 SGHTA and CDR2 FQGNSA. The CDR3 region has the DNA TGTGCCAGCAGCACTGGAGTACAGGGGATGGACAATGAGCAGTTCTTC. It translates to CASSTGVQGMDNEQFF.

The chain couples TRBV7-9 to TRBJ2-7; 7 nucleotides match TRBD2. This CDR3 has 14 amino acids. From germline, CDR1 is SEHNR and CDR2 FQNEAQ (reference sequence). V lost 6 bases to trimming and J lost 3 bases; unmatched junction nucleotides: 8. CDR3 region: CASSSRGGDYEQYF. DNA of the CDR3: TGTGCCAGCAGTTCCCGTGGGGGGGACTACGAGCAGTACTTC.

The chain combines TRBV20-1 with TRBJ2-1, with D hard to call. Deletions cut 0 bases from V and 7 bases from J, with 4 bases between. This CDR3 is 11 amino acids long. Per germline, CDR1 DFQATT and CDR2 SNEGSKA (reference sequence). CDR3 coding DNA: TGCAGTGCTAGAGACAAGAATGAGCAGTTCTTC. Translation: CSARDKNEQFF.

The chain recombines TRBV29-1 with TRBJ1-1; D ambiguous. This CDR3 region has 10 residues. Looked up from germline, CDR1 is SQVTM and CDR2 is ANQGSEA. V lost 4 bases, J lost 4 bases, and 4 bases lay in between. CDR3 residues: CSVGVTEAFF. The CDR3, as DNA: TGCAGCGTTGGGGTCACTGAAGCTTTCTTT.

The V and J genes are TRBV27 and TRBJ1-1; tentatively, D is TRBD1 (6 bases). This CDR3 is built from 14 residues. Germline V gene lookup returns CDR1 MNHEY and CDR2 SMNVEV (reference sequence). Trimming took off 7 bases at V and 0 bases at J, with 12 bases between the two ends. CDR3 in amino acids: CASKGTTMNTEAFF. The CDR3 DNA reads as TGTGCCAGCAAAGGGACAACTATGAACACTGAAGCTTTCTTT.

Here the CDR3 DNA reads TGTGCCAGCAGCTCCGACTTTAACACCGGGGAGCTGTTTTTT. It specifies CASSSDFNTGELFF. The rearrangement joins TRBV7-7 to TRBJ2-2; D gene uncertain. Trimming left V 4 bases short and J 2 bases short, with 8 bases between. Germline assignment: CDR1 SSHAT and CDR2 FNYEAQ (reference sequence). The CDR3 is 14 residues long. Using reference TRBV7-7 and TRBJ2-2 for the parts outside the CDR3, the full variable domain is GAGVSQSPRYKVTKRGQDVTLRCDPISSHATLYWYQQALGQGPEFLTYFNYEAQPDKSGLPSDRFSAERPEGSISTLTIQRTEQRDSAMYRCASSSDFNTGELFFGEGSRLTVL.

The chain joins TRBV19 to TRBJ2-7; tentatively, D is TRBD2 (5 bases). Per the germline V gene, CDR1 is LNHDA and CDR2 is SQIVND (reference sequence). Trimming removed 2 bases from V and 3 bases from J, with 11 bases in between. The CDR3 has 14 amino acids. The CDR3 loop is CASSISGELYEQYF. CDR3 nucleotide sequence: TGTGCCAGTAGTATATCTGGGGAGCTCTACGAGCAGTACTTC.

CDR3 sequence reads: CASSVGVGGGAFF. The DNA for the CDR3 is TGTGCCAGCAGCGTAGGGGTAGGGGGAGGAGCTTTCTTT. V and J are TRBV6-1 and TRBJ1-1; D might be TRBD1 (6 bases). V was cut by 6 bases and J by 10 bases, with 18 bases left in between. From germline, CDR1 is MNHNS and CDR2 SASEGT. CDR3 length equals 13 residues.

The chain couples TRBV7-8 to TRBJ2-7; D may be TRBD1 (6 bases). V shed 0 bases and J shed 2 bases, with 11 bases lying between them. The CDR3 sequence is 15 residues long. Germline values: CDR1 SGHVS, CDR2 FQNEAQ. The CDR3 reads CASSLAPGTPYEQYF. The CDR3 coding sequence is TGTGCCAGCAGCTTAGCGCCCGGGACACCCTACGAGCAGTACTTC.

In this sample, this clone turned up once. The gene calls are TRBV11-2 and TRBJ1-1; D not certain. In germline, CDR1 is SGHAT, CDR2 FQNNGV. The V gene lost 1 base and the J gene lost 1 base, with 19 bases spanning the gap. This CDR3 contains 18 residues. The CDR3 protein is CASSLVPTRFDANTEAFF. CDR3 DNA: TGTGCCAGCAGCTTAGTGCCCACCAGGTTTGATGCGAACACTGAAGCTTTCTTT.

The chain employs TRBV6-1 and TRBJ1-1; D gene uncertain. V was trimmed by 7 bases and J by 1 base, leaving 13 bases between them. Germline V lookup: CDR1 MNHNS, CDR2 SASEGT. This CDR3 spans 14 amino acids. This chain's CDR3 is CASTVGAKNTEAFF. In DNA form, the CDR3 reads TGTGCCAGCACGGTAGGAGCAAAGAACACTGAAGCTTTCTTT.

This clone was detected only once. V usage is TRBV9 and J usage is TRBJ1-2; D gene uncertain. Trimming pared 0 bases from V and 0 bases from J, leaving 12 bases between. CDR3 length equals 16 residues. Germline CDR1 is SGDLS and CDR2 is YYNGEE. The CDR3 sequence: CASSVETYPANYGYTF. For the CDR3, the DNA is TGTGCCAGCAGCGTAGAAACCTATCCAGCTAACTATGGCTACACCTTC.

V gene TRBV11-2 combines with J gene TRBJ2-3; the match to TRBD2 covers 12 bases. The CDR3 covers 16 residues. With V trimmed by 6 bases and J by 5 bases, 9 bases remained unmatched. CDR1 SGHAT and CDR2 FQNNGV come from the germline V gene. The CDR3 protein is CASRPTSGRLGDTQYF. The DNA of the CDR3 is TGTGCCAGCAGACCTACTAGCGGGAGGTTGGGAGATACGCAGTATTTT.

This sequence joins TRBV5-1 and TRBJ1-4; D remains ambiguous. Trimming took off 0 bases at V and 7 bases at J, with 13 bases between the two ends. This CDR3 is built from 15 residues. Germline V gene sequence: CDR1 SGHRS, CDR2 YFSETQ. The CDR3 here is CASSLGGPAGEKLFF. The CDR3 bases are TGCGCCAGCAGCTTGGGAGGCCCAGCCGGTGAAAAACTGTTTTTT.

The chain employs TRBV6-5 and TRBJ2-1; D might be TRBD1 or TRBD2, each matching 5 bases. Trimming removed 4 bases from V and 3 bases from J, with 13 bases in between. Germline CDR1 and CDR2: MNHEY and SVGAGI. CDR3 length equals 15 residues. The CDR3 sequence: CASSSRDHFYNEQFF. The CDR3 coding sequence is TGTGCCAGCAGTTCCCGGGACCACTTCTACAATGAGCAGTTCTTC.

With respect to this clone: Other DNA sequences in the sample encode the same CDR3. The chain links TRBV28 to TRBJ2-3, with 7 nucleotides matching TRBD1. This CDR3 spans 15 amino acids. Germline CDR1 is MDHEN and CDR2 is SYDVKM. Germline trimming cut 5 bases from V and 3 bases from J; bases unmatched to any gene: 8. The CDR3 here is CASSPGRGRTDTQYF. The CDR3 coding sequence is TGTGCCAGCAGTCCAGGAAGGGGGCGAACAGATACGCAGTATTTT.

In DNA form, the CDR3 reads TGTGCCTGGAGTGTTAGTTTATACCAAGCTAACTATGGCTACACCTTC. It yields the protein CAWSVSLYQANYGYTF. The rearrangement uses TRBV30 and TRBJ1-2; no clear D. Trimming removed 0 bases from V and 0 bases from J, with 14 bases in between. The germline V gene encodes CDR1 GTSNPN and CDR2 SVGIG (reference sequence). The CDR3 has 16 residues.

This CDR3 is CASSTVVTTEAFF. In DNA form, the CDR3 reads TGTGCCAGCAGTACCGTTGTAACCACTGAAGCTTTCTTT. The J gene is TRBJ1-1, the V gene TRBV25-1; D gene ambiguous. V dropped 5 bases and J dropped 4 bases, with 11 bases sitting between them. The germline V gene encodes CDR1 MGHDK and CDR2 SYGVNS. The CDR3 has 13 amino acids.

The V call is TRBV5-5, the J call TRBJ1-1, with TRBD1 identical over 9 bases. Trimming at V came to 3 bases and at J to 4 bases, leaving 4 bases not matched to a gene. Germline V gene lookup returns CDR1 SGHKS and CDR2 YYEKEE (reference sequence). This CDR3 is 14 amino acids long. The DNA of the CDR3 is TGTGCCAGCAGCTCACAGGGGGCAGGCACTGAAGCTTTCTTT. Translation gives CASSSQGAGTEAFF.

The chain uses TRBV2 and TRBJ2-3, with D possibly TRBD2 on 5 matching bases. V lost 6 bases and J 3 bases, leaving 10 bases between the germline ends. Germline values: CDR1 SNHLY, CDR2 FYNNEI. This CDR3 has 13 residues. The CDR3 nucleotides read TGTGCCAGCAGCACAAGGAGGACAGATACGCAGTATTTT. This sequence encodes CASSTRRTDTQYF.